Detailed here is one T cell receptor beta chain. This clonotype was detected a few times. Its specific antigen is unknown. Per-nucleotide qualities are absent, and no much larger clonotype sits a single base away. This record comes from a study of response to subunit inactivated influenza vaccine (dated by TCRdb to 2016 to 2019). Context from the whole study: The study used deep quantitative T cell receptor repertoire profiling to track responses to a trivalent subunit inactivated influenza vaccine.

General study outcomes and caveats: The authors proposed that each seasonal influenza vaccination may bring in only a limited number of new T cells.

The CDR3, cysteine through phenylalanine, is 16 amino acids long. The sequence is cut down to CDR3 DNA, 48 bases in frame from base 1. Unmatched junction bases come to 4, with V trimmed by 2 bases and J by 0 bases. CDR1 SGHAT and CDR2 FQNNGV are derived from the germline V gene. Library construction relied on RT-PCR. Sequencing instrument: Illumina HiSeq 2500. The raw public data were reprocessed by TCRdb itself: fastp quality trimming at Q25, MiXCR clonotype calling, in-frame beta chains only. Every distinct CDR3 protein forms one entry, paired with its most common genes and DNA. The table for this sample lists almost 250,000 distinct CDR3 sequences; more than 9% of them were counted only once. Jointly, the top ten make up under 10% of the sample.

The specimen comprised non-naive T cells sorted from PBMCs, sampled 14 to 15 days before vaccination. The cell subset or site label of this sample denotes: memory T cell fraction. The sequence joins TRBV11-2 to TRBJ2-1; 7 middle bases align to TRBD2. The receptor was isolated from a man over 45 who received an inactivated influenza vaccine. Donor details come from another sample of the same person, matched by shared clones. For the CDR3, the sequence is CASSLPRGSSYNEQFF. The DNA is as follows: TGTGCCAGCAGCTTACCCCGCGGGAGCTCCTACAATGAGCAGTTCTTC.